This T cell receptor (beta chain) was sequenced in a study of cytomegalovirus exposure and HLA in healthy donors. Study-wide results and caveats: Associated with cytomegalovirus, according to the listing, were 150 to 200 TCR beta chains.

It was with 60 Vbeta and 13 Jbeta primers that the PCR ran. The assay was immunoSEQ multiplex PCR, and TCRdb's table has in-frame clones only and misses some. Among 240,000 or so clones listed, roughly 82% were seen once. Unrecorded immune exposure was likely among donors, who were nominally healthy when sampled. This clone is a singleton in its sample. Antigen specificity is unknown. Sequencing was carried out using PBMCs. The clonotype comes from a woman aged 40 to 50 in good health and CMV-seropositive.

The CDR3 here is CASSVGLLAYEQYF. The CDR3 nucleotides are TGTGCCAGCAGCGTCGGACTTCTCGCCTACGAGCAGTACTTC. The chain is built from TRBV9 and TRBJ2-7; maybe TRBD2 (5 bases). The CDR3 runs 14 residues. The germline gives CDR1 SGDLS, CDR2 YYNGEE. V was cut by 2 bases and J by 2 bases, with 11 bases left in between.